The rows below give T cell receptor beta chains drawn from one sample of a study of T cells after yellow fever vaccination. Each CDR3 protein is one row after TCRdb ran MiXCR on the 5' RACE reads. Of approximately 58,000 distinct CDR3 sequences in the sample, approximately 6.1% were seen once. The specimen was PBMCs, either bulk or a sorted T-cell subset (CD4+, CD8+, memory, or dextramer-sorted; not recorded which), collected on the day of the yellow fever booster vaccination. The origin of the receptors is a man younger than 30 who received the YFV17D yellow fever vaccine. CDR3s include the opening cysteine and the closing phenylalanine or tryptophan. The order of the fields is D gene, J gene, V gene, clone size, CDR3 protein. D genes are given only for firm matches. Part of the rows lack a size; the others show once, few, many or a class for expanded clones.

>.|TRBJ1-2|TRBV20-1|many
CSDLASSRGYTF
>TRBD2|TRBJ2-3|TRBV7-9|.
CASSLGLAGDSDTQYF
>TRBD2|TRBJ2-7|TRBV7-6|few
CASSPGLAGGSEQYF
>TRBD1|TRBJ2-5|TRBV20-1|many
CSAFAGGRETQYF
>TRBD1|TRBJ2-5|TRBV6-6|few
CASSYGTGGIRETQYF
>TRBD2|TRBJ2-7|TRBV7-2|few
CASSLDRGGWYEQYF
>TRBD1|TRBJ1-4|TRBV9|.
CASSTSWTGPGKLFF
>.|TRBJ2-7|TRBV7-2|many
CASSAGVGYEQYF
>.|TRBJ2-7|TRBV4-1|many
CASSQDHSLTF
>.|TRBJ1-1|TRBV20-1|many
CSASRPGDTEAFF
>TRBD1|TRBJ1-1|TRBV4-1|many
CASSFRGTVNTEAFF
>.|TRBJ2-3|TRBV7-2|many
CASSPQGDTQYF
>.|TRBJ2-7|TRBV6-5|many
CASSYSIRFLYEQYF
>.|TRBJ2-2|TRBV7-3|.
CASRQGANTGELFF
>TRBD2|TRBJ2-5|TRBV4-3|many
CASSQELAGTIRETQYF
>.|TRBJ2-1|TRBV19|many
CASSTSLRGTYNEQFF
>.|TRBJ2-7|TRBV6-5|few
CASSYLGPTYEQYF
>.|TRBJ2-6|TRBV5-6|many
CASSLLGRVGIGANVLTF
>.|TRBJ1-5|TRBV4-3|.
CASSQDRDDSNQPQHF
>TRBD1|TRBJ2-1|TRBV9|many
CASSVLGTGLEQFF
>.|TRBJ2-7|TRBV11-2|many
CASSLESTGLRGEQYF
>.|TRBJ2-2|TRBV5-6|many
CASSLTEPANTGELFF
>.|TRBJ2-6|TRBV5-4|few
CASSTDRPGVGANVLTF
>.|TRBJ1-4|TRBV13|.
CASSLGGSNEKLFF
>TRBD1|TRBJ2-3|TRBV10-2|few
CASSPGQGYTDTQYF
>TRBD2|TRBJ2-1|TRBV9|many
CASSNQAGGPSSYNEQFF
>.|TRBJ2-5|TRBV2|few
CASRTGTEETQYF
>.|TRBJ1-5|TRBV6-5|few
CASSYGPSGQPQHF
>.|TRBJ1-4|TRBV7-8|.
CASSSGGPETIEKLFF
>.|TRBJ2-4|TRBV11-2|few
CASSLGPGRLAKNIQYF
>.|TRBJ1-1|TRBV4-1|.
CASSEGRHTEAFF
>.|TRBJ2-2|TRBV14|many
CASSQVTGTGELFF
>.|TRBJ2-5|TRBV15|many
CATSSITGIKKWTQYF
>.|TRBJ1-1|TRBV20-1|.
CSARAQGNTEAFF
>TRBD1|TRBJ1-2|TRBV4-1|.
CASSQAGTDVGYTF
>.|TRBJ1-3|TRBV10-3|few
CAISAEGYTIYF
>.|TRBJ1-2|TRBV7-9|few
CASSLIGRGVYGYTF
>.|TRBJ1-1|TRBV12-3/TRBV12-4|many
CASSSWGNTEAFF
>TRBD2|TRBJ2-1|TRBV11-2|few
CASSPGGRGGRNEQFF
>.|TRBJ2-6|TRBV5-6|.
CASSFWVARGANVLTF
>.|TRBJ1-1|TRBV4-2|many
CASSQSQRESTEAFF
>.|TRBJ2-7|TRBV7-3|many
CARDGDYEQYF
>.|TRBJ1-5|TRBV5-6|few
CASSLFWGKGNQPQHF
>.|TRBJ2-2|TRBV12-3/TRBV12-4|.
CATQVEYNTGELFF
>TRBD2|TRBJ2-1|TRBV28|.
CASSLAPSGGAYNEQFF
>.|TRBJ2-5|TRBV5-1|many
CASSSQGREETQYF
>.|TRBJ2-5|TRBV7-8|few
CASSGPGLHQETQYF
>.|TRBJ2-5|TRBV7-6|.
CASSLNRLWETQYF